Described below is a single TCR beta chain sequence and its context. This record comes from a study of shared clonotypes between healthy human individuals. Splitting of each subset's genomic DNA was done evenly across several immunoSEQ plates. Assay used: immunoSEQ multiplex PCR; TCRdb lists only in-frame clones, some missing. The sample yields some 470,000 clones, over 60% seen once. Samples left unsorted employed approximately 90 million PBMCs for genomic DNA. Germline-derived CDR1 and CDR2 are GTSNPN and SVGIG (reference sequence). The CDR3 spans 12 residues. V gave up 2 bases and J gave up 5 bases, with 9 bases separating them.

Sequencing was performed on PBMCs. This sequence originates from a woman aged 40 to 55 in good health. Some clones in this sample may be carry-over from other donors' samples. The J gene is TRBJ2-5, the V gene TRBV30; D not resolved. In DNA, the CDR3 is TGTGCCTGGAGTACTCACGGGGAGACCCAGTACTTC. This codes for CAWSTHGETQYF.